Shown below are 13 T cell receptor beta chains from a single sample sequenced in a study of radiotherapy plus CTLA-4 blockade in lung cancer. Profiled with immunoSEQ multiplex PCR; TCRdb holds only in-frame clones, not every one. The sample contains roughly 73,000 clones, more than 75% of which appear only once. The sequences come from peripheral blood, collected from a patient treated with radiotherapy plus ipilimumab. The receptors shown here come from a human donor with non-small cell lung cancer that progressed on radiotherapy plus ipilimumab.

The V gene is TRBV7-6, the J gene TRBJ2-1; 8 bases are a match to TRBD2. CDR1 SGHVS and CDR2 FNYEAQ come from the germline V gene. This CDR3 comprises 15 residues. Trimming took 5 bases from V and 4 from J; bases not matched to a gene: 7. The CDR3 protein is CASSRASGPYNEQFF. DNA for the CDR3: TGTGCCAGCAGCAGAGCTAGCGGGCCGTACAATGAGCAGTTCTTC.

The chain uses TRBV4-1 and TRBJ2-5; D unclear. This CDR3 is built from 16 residues. Germline CDR1 reads MGHRA; CDR2 reads YSYEKL. V lost 3 bases, J lost 5 bases, and 19 bases lay in between. The DNA for the CDR3 is TGCGCCAGCAGCCACCGGATAGTTGGTATAGGGGAGACCCAGTACTTC. Its protein product is CASSHRIVGIGETQYF.

This clone was picked up a small number of times. The chain uses TRBV7-9 and TRBJ1-3, with 8 bases fitting TRBD1. V gave up 5 bases and J gave up 3 bases; unmatched junction bases: 15. Germline loops: CDR1 SEHNR, CDR2 FQNEAQ (reference sequence). The CDR3 totals 18 residues. CDR3 DNA: TGTGCCAGCAGCCTCGGGACAGGCGGCTCGGGCTATGGAAACACCATATATTTT. It encodes CASSLGTGGSGYGNTIYF.

In DNA form, the CDR3 reads TGCGCCAGCAGCTTCCAGGGTGGGGGGCTGAACACTGAAGCTTTCTTT. This codes for CASSFQGGGLNTEAFF. J is TRBJ1-1 and V is TRBV5-1; tentative D call: TRBD1 (6 bases). V was clipped by 2 bases and J by 0 bases, with 14 bases between them. The CDR3 covers 16 residues. Germline CDR1 reads SGHRS; CDR2 reads YFSETQ.

The chain has TRBV9 and TRBJ2-1; no firm D call. CDR1 and CDR2 (germline): SGDLS, YYNGEE. The CDR3 sequence is 14 residues long. V was clipped by 0 bases and J by 10 bases, with 14 bases between them. The CDR3 sequence is CASSVGYAGNEQFF. The DNA of the CDR3 is TGTGCCAGCAGCGTAGGATACGCTGGTAACGAGCAGTTCTTC.

The chain couples TRBV7-9 to TRBJ2-7; 11 positions agree with TRBD2. V was pared by 5 bases and J by 5 bases, with 11 bases of the junction left unmatched. The CDR3 loop spans 16 amino acids. Germline V gene lookup returns CDR1 SEHNR and CDR2 FQNEAQ (reference sequence). The CDR3 region is CASSGTSGSTVHEQYF. The CDR3 DNA is TGTGCCAGCAGCGGAACTAGCGGGAGTACCGTCCACGAGCAGTACTTC.

This chain joins TRBV6-5 and TRBJ1-1, with D unclear. From germline, CDR1 is MNHEY and CDR2 SVGAGI. The CDR3 length is 13 residues. Between the trimmed V and J ends, which lost 5 bases and 8 bases, there was a span of 15 bases. Written as DNA, the CDR3 is TGTGCCAGCAGTACCCCTGGTCTCTCCGAAGCTTTCTTT. Its translation is CASSTPGLSEAFF.

This clone was seen only once. The V gene is TRBV19, the J gene TRBJ1-2; D is unclear. The CDR3 covers 17 residues. Trimming shortened V by 5 bases and J by 8 bases, and 27 bases separated the two germline ends. In germline, CDR1 is LNHDA, CDR2 SQIVND (reference sequence). CDR3 DNA: TGTGCCAGTAGTTCCCCCCTAGAAGACGGCGGGTCGGGCGGCTACACCTTC. It translates to CASSSPLEDGGSGGYTF.

This rearrangement joins TRBV18 to TRBJ2-6; possible D gene TRBD1, 6 bases. The V gene's germline CDR1 is KGHSH and CDR2 LQKENI. V shed 3 bases and J shed 5 bases, with 20 bases lying between them. The CDR3 runs 18 residues. The CDR3 loop reads CASSPLQGTPGRANVLTF. CDR3 sequence (DNA): TGTGCCAGCTCACCCCTACAGGGAACCCCAGGGAGGGCCAACGTCCTGACTTTC.

The rearrangement joins TRBV6-5 to TRBJ1-1; the match to TRBD1 covers 7 bases. CDR3 size: 15 residues. The germline CDR1 and CDR2 sequences are MNHEY and SVGAGI. With 6 bases clipped from V and 1 base from J, the junction kept 8 bases outside the gene matches. The CDR3 loop is CASRTRDSANTEAFF. The CDR3 DNA reads as TGTGCCAGCAGAACACGGGACAGCGCGAACACTGAAGCTTTCTTT.

The chain carries TRBV5-4 and TRBJ2-2; D gene uncertain. This CDR3 has 15 residues. The V end was cut by 4 bases, the J end by 1 base, with 11 bases between. From germline, CDR1 is SGHNT and CDR2 YYREEE (reference sequence). Here the CDR3 DNA reads TGTGCCAGCAGCCCGTCGACTGAGAACACCGGGGAGCTGTTTTTT. This sequence encodes CASSPSTENTGELFF.

For the CDR3, the DNA is TGTGCCAGTAGTATAGAGGGGCCTAGCGGGAGTGGCACCGGGGAGCTGTTTTTT. Protein product: CASSIEGPSGSGTGELFF. The chain recombines TRBV19 with TRBJ2-2, with 10 nucleotides matching TRBD2. Unmatched junction bases numbered 8, after V lost 0 bases and J lost 4 bases. The CDR3 is 18 residues long. Looked up from germline, CDR1 is LNHDA and CDR2 is SQIVND (reference sequence).

This rearrangement joins TRBV7-2 to TRBJ2-7; D not certain. CDR1 and CDR2 (germline): SGHTA, FQGNSA. The CDR3 runs 11 residues. Trimming cost V 1 base and J 5 bases, with 3 bases left between them. CDR3 bases: TGTGCCAGCAGCTTAGTGAACGAGCAGTACTTC. Encoded protein: CASSLVNEQYF.